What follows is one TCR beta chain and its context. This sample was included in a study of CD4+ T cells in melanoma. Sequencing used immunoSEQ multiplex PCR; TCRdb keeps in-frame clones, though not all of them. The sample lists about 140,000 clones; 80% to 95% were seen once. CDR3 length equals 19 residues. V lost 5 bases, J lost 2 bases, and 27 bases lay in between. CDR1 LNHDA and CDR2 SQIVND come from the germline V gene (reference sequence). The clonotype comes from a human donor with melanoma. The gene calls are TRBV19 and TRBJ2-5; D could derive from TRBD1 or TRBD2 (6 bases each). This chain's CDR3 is CASSRRWALRGANQETQYF. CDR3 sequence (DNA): TGTGCCAGTAGTCGAAGATGGGCCTTGAGGGGGGCGAATCAAGAGACCCAGTACTTC. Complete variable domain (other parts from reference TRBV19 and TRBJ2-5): DGGITQSPKYLFRKEGQNVTLSCEQNLNHDAMYWYRQDPGQGLRLIYYSQIVNDFQKGDIAEGYSVSREKKESFPLTVTSAQKNPTAFYLCASSRRWALRGANQETQYFGPGTRLLVL.